This is a list of T cell receptor beta chains from one sample in a study of T-cell reconstitution after alpha-beta-depleted transplantation in children. TCRdb itself ran the PCR reads through MiXCR, one entry per CDR3 protein. Seen here are about 980,000 distinct CDR3 sequences, 25% to 35% observed once, and the top ten hold around 30%. Material: PBMCs, mostly from graft donor cells, obtained 360 days after TCRalphabeta/CD19-depleted stem cell transplant. The receptors were sampled from a boy under two years old who had a stem cell transplant for SCID, so the T cells may come from the graft donor. CDR3s include the opening cysteine and the closing phenylalanine or tryptophan. The D gene is left open where the match is weak. Expanded clones are given a class, and other clones once, few, many or no size at all.

abundance,j_gene,d_gene,v_gene,CDR3aa,CDR3nt
few,TRBJ2-5,TRBD1,TRBV11-2,CASSQGERETQYF,TGTGCCAGCAGCCAGGGGGAGAGGGAGACCCAGTACTTC
many,TRBJ2-1,.,TRBV3-1,CASSSSGVYNEQFF,TGCGCCAGCAGCTCCTCGGGGGTATACAATGAGCAGTTCTTC
.,TRBJ2-1,.,TRBV7-8,CASSLVLWGPARDNEQFF,TGTGCCAGCAGCTTAGTACTGTGGGGGCCAGCTAGGGACAATGAGCAGTTCTTC
.,TRBJ2-2,.,TRBV18,CASSPQAVMAGELFF,TGTGCCAGCTCACCCCAGGCTGTAATGGCCGGGGAGCTGTTTTTT
.,TRBJ1-1,.,TRBV12-3/TRBV12-4,CASRHRESGNTEAFF,TGTGCCAGCAGGCACAGGGAGAGTGGGAACACTGAAGCTTTCTTT
.,TRBJ2-1,TRBD2,TRBV11-2,CASSRLASGGFSSYNEQFF,TGTGCCAGCAGCCGCCTCGCTAGCGGGGGGTTCAGCTCCTACAATGAGCAGTTCTTC
.,TRBJ2-1,TRBD2,TRBV6-2/TRBV6-3,CASSYGTSGFTGGNEQFF,TGTGCCAGCAGTTACGGGACTAGCGGGTTTACCGGGGGCAATGAGCAGTTCTTC
.,TRBJ2-5,TRBD2,TRBV20-1,CSARSERDWETQYF,TGCAGTGCTAGATCCGAGCGGGATTGGGAGACCCAGTACTTC
.,TRBJ2-5,.,TRBV12-3/TRBV12-4,CASSLPGTGTQYF,TGTGCCAGCAGTTTACCAGGGACGGGGACCCAGTACTTC
few,TRBJ1-1,.,TRBV7-2,CASSLLARAFF,TGTGCCAGCAGCCTTCTTGCTCGAGCTTTCTTT
few,TRBJ2-5,.,TRBV2,CASSPRPRGQETQYF,TGTGCCAGCAGTCCTAGGCCGCGGGGTCAAGAGACCCAGTACTTC
.,TRBJ2-7,TRBD1,TRBV5-1,CASSTARDRGSLQREQYF,TGCGCCAGCAGCACCGCCCGGGACAGGGGAAGCCTGCAACGGGAGCAGTACTTC
.,TRBJ2-3,.,TRBV6-5,CASSYLDSYTQYF,TGTGCCAGCAGTTACTTGGACTCCTATACGCAGTATTTT
few,TRBJ1-4,TRBD1,TRBV2,CASTNGQGMTNEKLFF,TGTGCCAGCACTAACGGACAGGGGATGACTAATGAAAAACTGTTTTTT
.,TRBJ1-1,.,TRBV6-1,CASSLGRLLNTEAFF,TGTGCCAGCAGTCTGGGACGTCTCTTGAACACTGAAGCTTTCTTT
.,TRBJ2-7,.,TRBV9,CASSPGITLGEQYF,TGTGCCAGCAGCCCAGGGATCACACTCGGCGAGCAGTACTTC
.,TRBJ2-7,.,TRBV4-1,CASSQDRVRLYEQYF,TGCGCCAGCAGCCAAGATCGCGTCAGGCTCTACGAGCAGTACTTC
many,TRBJ2-7,.,TRBV10-3,CAISRDHEQYF,TGTGCCATCAGCAGGGACCACGAGCAGTACTTC
.,TRBJ2-3,.,TRBV2,CASSVTAPRGFPDTQYF,TGTGCCAGCAGTGTGACGGCCCCTCGGGGTTTCCCAGATACGCAGTATTTT
.,TRBJ1-1,TRBD1,TRBV12-3/TRBV12-4,CASSLTRTGRTEAFF,TGTGCCAGCAGTTTAACTCGGACAGGGAGGACTGAAGCTTTCTTT
.,TRBJ2-3,.,TRBV10-3,CAISESRASTDTQYF,TGTGCCATCAGTGAGTCTCGTGCGAGCACAGATACGCAGTATTTT
few,TRBJ2-3,TRBD2,TRBV7-6,CASSLAPAGGTDTQYF,TGTGCCAGCAGCTTAGCCCCAGCGGGGGGCACAGATACGCAGTATTTT
.,TRBJ2-7,.,TRBV2,CASSEFGQALSYEQYF,TGTGCCAGCAGTGAATTTGGCCAGGCCCTCTCCTACGAGCAGTACTTC
few,TRBJ1-5,.,TRBV5-1,CASSLEVWAGWQPQHF,TGCGCCAGCAGCTTGGAAGTGTGGGCCGGTTGGCAGCCCCAGCATTTT
.,TRBJ2-3,.,TRBV5-1,CASSLGPKDTQYF,TGCGCCAGCAGCTTGGGCCCCAAAGATACGCAGTATTTT
few,TRBJ1-5,TRBD1,TRBV12-3/TRBV12-4,CASRQTGQGGYSNQPQHF,TGTGCCAGCAGACAAACGGGACAGGGGGGCTATAGCAATCAGCCCCAGCATTTT
.,TRBJ2-3,TRBD2,TRBV5-1,CASSHSGGPDTDTQYF,TGCGCCAGCAGCCACAGCGGGGGCCCCGACACAGATACGCAGTATTTT
.,TRBJ2-3,.,TRBV4-2,CASSPLQGGTQYF,TGTGCCAGCAGCCCCCTCCAGGGAGGTACGCAGTATTTT
.,TRBJ2-5,TRBD1,TRBV12-3/TRBV12-4,CASSFGDSYQETQYF,TGTGCCAGCAGTTTTGGGGACAGTTACCAAGAGACCCAGTACTTC
.,TRBJ2-2,.,TRBV3-1,CASSQGFGGRTGELFF,TGTGCCAGCAGCCAAGGGTTCGGGGGCCGGACCGGGGAGCTGTTTTTT
.,TRBJ1-2,.,TRBV3-1,CASSQRGAPTYGYTF,TGTGCCAGCAGCCAAAGGGGTGCCCCGACCTATGGCTACACCTTC
few,TRBJ1-5,.,TRBV29-1,CSVAERGGSNQPQHF,TGCAGCGTTGCGGAAAGGGGGGGGAGCAATCAGCCCCAGCATTTT
.,TRBJ2-7,.,TRBV20-1,CSAAWGAREQYF,TGCAGTGCCGCGTGGGGGGCGAGAGAGCAGTACTTC
few,TRBJ2-2,.,TRBV20-1,CSARGAGAENTGELFF,TGCAGTGCTAGAGGCGCGGGGGCAGAGAACACCGGGGAGCTGTTTTTT
.,TRBJ1-2,.,TRBV28,CASSFGGGALGYTF,TGTGCCAGCAGTTTCGGTGGGGGGGCGCTTGGCTACACCTTC
few,TRBJ1-2,.,TRBV29-1,CSVGIYTF,TGCAGCGTTGGTATCTACACCTTC
few,TRBJ2-1,.,TRBV12-3/TRBV12-4,CASRNLQVSSYNEQFF,TGTGCCAGCAGAAACCTTCAGGTGAGCTCCTACAATGAGCAGTTCTTC
few,TRBJ2-3,TRBD2,TRBV2,CASSAQRGNTDTQYF,TGTGCCAGCAGTGCCCAGCGGGGGAACACAGATACGCAGTATTTT
.,TRBJ2-5,TRBD2,TRBV20-1,CSALPARATGGETQYF,TGCAGTGCGTTGCCGGCTAGGGCCACCGGGGGGGAGACCCAGTACTTC
once,TRBJ2-1,TRBD2,TRBV18,CASSVAGGPDNYNEQFF,TGTGCCAGCTCCGTAGCGGGGGGCCCCGACAACTACAATGAGCAGTTCTTC
.,TRBJ1-1,.,TRBV20-1,CSARRGHTEAFF,TGCAGTGCTAGACGCGGGCACACTGAAGCTTTCTTT
.,TRBJ1-2,TRBD1,TRBV28,CASSLPGTGDGYTF,TGTGCCAGCAGTTTACCCGGGACAGGGGATGGCTACACCTTC
.,TRBJ2-7,TRBD2,TRBV15,CATSSGLAEYEQYF,TGTGCCACCAGCAGCGGACTAGCGGAATACGAGCAGTACTTC
.,TRBJ2-3,.,TRBV7-3,CASSARDYTDTQYF,TGTGCCAGCAGCGCGCGGGATTACACAGATACGCAGTATTTT
.,TRBJ1-1,.,TRBV18,CASSPVLLMNTEAFF,TGTGCCAGCTCACCAGTGCTCCTGATGAACACTGAAGCTTTCTTT
few,TRBJ2-1,.,TRBV5-1,CASSLAIGVNEQFF,TGCGCCAGCAGCTTGGCCATAGGGGTTAATGAGCAGTTCTTC
.,TRBJ2-7,.,TRBV11-2,CATGLILNYEQYF,TGTGCCACCGGGCTGATCTTGAACTACGAGCAGTACTTC
.,TRBJ2-1,.,TRBV15,CATSKTGTGQWQQFF,TGTGCCACCAGCAAGACCGGGACGGGGCAATGGCAGCAGTTCTTC
few,TRBJ2-5,.,TRBV12-3/TRBV12-4,CASRRGTQQETQYF,TGTGCCAGCAGACGCGGGACACAGCAAGAGACCCAGTACTTC
.,TRBJ2-3,.,TRBV6-5,CASSYARAAGTDTQYF,TGTGCCAGCAGTTACGCTAGGGCCGCGGGCACAGATACGCAGTATTTT